This T cell receptor (beta chain) was identified during a study of spatial heterogeneity in lung cancer. At the level of the study: As counted in raw reads, each unique TCR and UMI combination appeared more than ten times on average.

Sample share makes this clonotype medium-sized. The length of the CDR3 is 13 residues. Germline V gene data show CDR1 as DFQATT and CDR2 as SNEGSKA (reference sequence). The V end was cut by 3 bases, the J end by 6 bases, with 11 bases between. Every cDNA TCR molecule received its own unique molecular identifier. MiXCR, run by TCRdb on the 5' RACE reads, gives a single entry per CDR3 protein. This sample has 3,000 or so distinct CDR3 sequences, with around 8% found just once. Time point here: sample taken at primary tumor resection. This chain joins TRBV20-1 and TRBJ2-2; D may be TRBD2 (5 bases). This clonotype was sampled from a male donor with early-stage non-small cell lung cancer. The sample in question was normal lung tissue next to the tumor, obtained at surgery. Here the CDR3 reads CSARGSRAGELFF. CDR3 DNA: TGCAGTGCTAGGGGGTCGCGGGCCGGGGAGCTGTTTTTT.